Below, one T cell receptor beta chain is given with its context. The antigen is not known. These data belong to a study of beta chain features in type 1 diabetes. Study-level points and caveats: Type 1 diabetes patients had TCRB CDR3s that were shorter (moderately but significantly so) in all four CD4+ subsets.

Expressed TCRB transcripts were sequenced, since all the RNA that had been isolated was reverse transcribed. Libraries were prepared by immunoSEQ multiplex PCR; TCRdb keeps only in-frame clonotypes and omits some of them. Of about 650,000 clones listed, 9.5% to 15% are singletons. Trimming pared 4 bases from V and 5 bases from J, leaving 18 bases between. Germline V gene data show CDR1 as MNHNS and CDR2 as SASEGT. CDR3 size: 16 residues. The sample comprised naive CD4+ T cells from blood. The TCR sequence derives from a man aged 25 to 40 with type 1 diabetes. The chain couples TRBV6-1 to TRBJ1-5, with a weak D call TRBD1 (6 bases). DNA of the CDR3: TGTGCCAGCAGTGCACAGGGTAGGGTTTTGGATCAGCCCCAGCATTTT. Protein sequence: CASSAQGRVLDQPQHF.